Listed here is a single TCR beta chain. This sample stems from a study of blood T cell repertoires in COVID-19. Looking at the study overall: Sources were T cells, B-cell-depleted T cells, or PBMCs; the material itself was cDNA or gDNA.

In the original analysis: The assay estimated nucleated cells by amplifying reference gene primers. Assay: immunoSEQ multiplex PCR; the TCRdb copy retains only in-frame clones and omits some. The V and J calls and the clone size are those of that table, but D and trimming were determined from the DNA. The sample records 150,000 to 200,000 clones, 85% to 90% being singletons. The germline V and J ends were trimmed by 4 bases and 5 bases, with 11 bases remaining between them. Looked up from germline, CDR1 is SEHNR and CDR2 is FQNEAQ (reference sequence). The CDR3 spans 13 residues. Participants spanned ages about 18 to 90 years and resided in some 22 US areas. Participants' own reports of clinical history determined their cohort assignment.

The sequence was obtained from a woman between 35 and 50 years old with acute COVID-19. Sample: PBMCs or T cells enriched from blood (not recorded which). This chain links TRBV7-9 with TRBJ2-5; perhaps TRBD2 as D (6 bases). The DNA for the CDR3 is TGTGCCAGCAGCTACGCCGGAGGGGAGACCCAGTACTTC. Amino acids: CASSYAGGETQYF. Combining the CDR3 with reference TRBV7-9 and TRBJ2-5 gives the whole variable domain DTGVSQNPRHKITKRGQNVTFRCDPISEHNRLYWYRQTLGQGPEFLTYFQNEAQLEKSRLLSDRFSAERPKGSFSTLEIQRTEQGDSAMYLCASSYAGGETQYFGPGTRLLVL.